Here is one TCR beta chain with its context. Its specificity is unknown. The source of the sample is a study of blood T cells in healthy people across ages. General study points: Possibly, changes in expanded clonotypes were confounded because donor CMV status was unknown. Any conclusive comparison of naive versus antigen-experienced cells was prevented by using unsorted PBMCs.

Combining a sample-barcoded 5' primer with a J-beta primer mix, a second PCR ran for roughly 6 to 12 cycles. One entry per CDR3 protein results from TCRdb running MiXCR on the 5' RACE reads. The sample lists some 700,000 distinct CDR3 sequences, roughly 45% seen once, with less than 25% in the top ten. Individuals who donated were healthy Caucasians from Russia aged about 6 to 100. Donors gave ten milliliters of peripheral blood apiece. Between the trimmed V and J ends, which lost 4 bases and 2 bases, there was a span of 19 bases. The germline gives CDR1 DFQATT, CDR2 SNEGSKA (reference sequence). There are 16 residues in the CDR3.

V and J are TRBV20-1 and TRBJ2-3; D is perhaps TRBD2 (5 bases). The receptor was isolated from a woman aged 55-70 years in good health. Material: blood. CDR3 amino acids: CSATPPSSKSTDTQYF. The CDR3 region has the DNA TGCAGTGCTACGCCCCCGTCTAGCAAGTCCACAGATACGCAGTATTTT.